This T cell receptor beta chain was sequenced in a study of blood T cell repertoires in COVID-19. Study-level information: The United States, Italy and Spain were the sources of the acute and convalescent COVID-19 samples.

Original methodology: The authors estimated nucleated cell counts from reference gene primer amplification. Assay used: immunoSEQ multiplex PCR; TCRdb lists only in-frame clones, some missing. V and J calls plus clone size are reproduced from that table; the DNA served to infer D and trimming. This table has around 220,000 clones, roughly 82% appearing once. The V gene's germline CDR1 is MNHNS and CDR2 SASEGT. The CDR3 covers 15 residues. With 5 bases clipped from V and 4 bases from J, the junction kept 6 bases outside the gene matches. The chain employs TRBV6-1 and TRBJ1-5; 9 positions agree with TRBD1. The TCR sequence derives from a woman aged 80 or older with active or convalescent COVID-19. The material sequenced was peripheral blood. This CDR3 is CASSQVGQGNQPQHF. The CDR3 nucleotides read TGTGCCAGCAGTCAAGTAGGACAGGGGAATCAGCCCCAGCATTTT.